This T cell receptor beta chain appears in the sequencing data of a study of cytomegalovirus exposure and HLA in healthy donors. General study points: Across donors, most TCRs were seen rarely, yet some public ones were widespread. TCR clusters originating in the first cohort tended to co-occur in the 100 to 150 validation repertoires, according to a later analysis. Around 160 TCR beta chains were listed as cytomegalovirus-associated.

TCRdb keeps only in-frame clones here, not all; method: immunoSEQ multiplex PCR. Of about 170,000 clones listed, approximately 86% are singletons. V lost 4 bases, J lost 6 bases, and 13 bases lay in between. CDR1 SGHRS and CDR2 YFSETQ come from the germline V gene. This CDR3 has 14 residues. For this clone: The antigen is undetermined.

This receptor was identified in a man younger than 30 in good health and CMV-seropositive. This chain links TRBV5-1 with TRBJ2-2, with D hard to call. Sample: PBMCs. CDR3 protein: CASSPTGVAGELFF. The CDR3 bases are TGCGCCAGCAGCCCTACCGGTGTCGCCGGGGAGCTGTTTTTT.